Following are 31 T cell receptor beta chains from one sample sequenced in a study of shared clonotypes between healthy human individuals. Naive CD8 cells lacked CD45RO and underwent positive selection for CCR7, leaving out terminally differentiated effector memory CD45RA+ cells. The method was immunoSEQ multiplex PCR; TCRdb's version includes in-frame clones alone and lacks a portion of them. The sample lists about 2 million clones, 85% to 95% occurring once. Material: naive CD8+ T cells sorted from blood. These receptors were taken from a man aged 18 to 29 in good health.

V and J are TRBV5-4 and TRBJ1-2, with 11 bases lining up with TRBD1. Germline CDR1 and CDR2: SGHNT and YYREEE (reference sequence). The V gene end was trimmed by 5 bases and the J gene end by 2 bases; junction bases not matched to a gene: 11. CDR3 size: 17 residues. Here the CDR3 DNA reads TGTGCCAGCAGACTAGGGACAGGGGGGCTACCGAACTATGGCTACACCTTC. This codes for CASRLGTGGLPNYGYTF.

The rearrangement links TRBV18 to TRBJ1-1; maybe TRBD1 (5 bases). Trimming took 5 bases from V and 0 from J, leaving 19 bases between them. The CDR3 sequence is 17 residues long. Per the germline V gene, CDR1 is KGHSH and CDR2 is LQKENI. CDR3 coding DNA: TGTGCCAGCTCAAGGGAGGGGAGACAGCCATTGAACACTGAAGCTTTCTTT. Amino acid sequence: CASSREGRQPLNTEAFF.

The chain recombines TRBV4-1 with TRBJ2-7; 8 bases match TRBD1. The V and J ends lost 4 bases and 0 bases, in that order; junction bases with no gene match: 5. CDR3 length: 15 residues. In germline, CDR1 is MGHRA, CDR2 YSYEKL. This chain's CDR3 is CASSPRDRTSYEQYF. For the CDR3, the DNA is TGCGCCAGCAGCCCCCGGGACAGGACCTCCTACGAGCAGTACTTC.

This rearrangement joins TRBV6-5 to TRBJ2-3; D is undetermined. Per the germline V gene, CDR1 is MNHEY and CDR2 is SVGAGI. CDR3 length: 15 amino acids. V was clipped by 1 base and J by 1 base, with 9 bases between them. For the CDR3, the DNA is TGTGCCAGCAGTTACTTAAGTGGAGGCACAGATACGCAGTATTTT. Translating gives CASSYLSGGTDTQYF.

This clone was recorded only once. J is TRBJ2-2 and V is TRBV20-1; no clear D gene. The CDR3 has 11 residues. CDR1 is DFQATT and CDR2 is SNEGSKA in the germline V gene (reference sequence). Trimming left V 5 bases short and J 7 bases short, with 8 bases between. The CDR3 region is CSASTGGELFF. The CDR3 DNA sequence: TGCAGTGCTTCGACGGGCGGGGAGCTGTTTTTT.

Notes on this clone: In the same sample, other DNA sequences code for this CDR3. The V call is TRBV30, the J call TRBJ2-7; possible D gene TRBD2, 5 bases. CDR1 is GTSNPN and CDR2 is SVGIG in the germline V gene (reference sequence). Trimming cost V 4 bases and J 5 bases, with 9 bases left between them. The CDR3 totals 11 residues. The CDR3 reads CAWTFGDEQYF. The CDR3 DNA is TGTGCCTGGACTTTCGGGGACGAGCAGTACTTC. The whole variable domain, remainder taken from reference TRBV30 and TRBJ2-7, is SQTIHQWPATLVQPVGSPLSLECTVEGTSNPNLYWYRQAAGRGLQLLFYSVGIGQISSEVPQNLSASRPQDRQFILSSKKLLLSDSGFYLCAWTFGDEQYFGPGTRLTVT.

The chain joins TRBV6-1 to TRBJ1-1, with TRBD1 identical over 11 bases. The ends lost 7 bases at V and 3 bases at J; junction bases unmatched: 7. In germline, CDR1 is MNHNS, CDR2 SASEGT. The CDR3 length is 15 residues. The CDR3, as DNA: TGTGCCAGCATGAGTCCGGGACAGGGGGACACTGAAGCTTTCTTT. Amino acid sequence: CASMSPGQGDTEAFF.

J is TRBJ1-1 and V is TRBV10-1; 7 bases map to TRBD1. CDR3 size: 12 residues. Germline CDR1 is WNHNN and CDR2 is SYGVQD (reference sequence). Losses at the gene ends were 8 bases for V and 5 bases for J; bases not matched to a gene: 5. In DNA, the CDR3 is TGCGCCAGCTATACAGGGGTTACTGAAGCTTTCTTT. The encoded protein is CASYTGVTEAFF.

In regard to this clone: At the DNA level, this CDR3 is encoded by other sequences in the same sample as well. The V gene is TRBV2, the J gene TRBJ2-1; 14 nucleotides match TRBD2. This CDR3 region has 15 residues. Germline V gives CDR1 SNHLY, CDR2 FYNNEI. After removal of 5 bases from V and 4 bases from J, the junction contained 1 base not matched to a gene. The CDR3 here is CASSRTSGGYNEQFF. CDR3 DNA: TGTGCCAGCAGTAGGACTAGCGGGGGGTACAATGAGCAGTTCTTC.

The rearrangement links TRBV9 to TRBJ2-7; D unclear. This CDR3 has 13 residues. Trimming took 10 bases from V and 5 from J, leaving 19 bases between them. CDR1 is SGDLS, CDR2 YYNGEE, per germline. CDR3 protein: CAGSLGPSDEQYF. In DNA form, the CDR3 reads TGTGCCGGCTCCCTTGGGCCAAGCGACGAGCAGTACTTC.

Worth noting for this clone: Germline and junction disagree at one end, which may indicate a read error. The V gene is TRBV7-7, the J gene TRBJ2-3; 7 bases are shared with TRBD1. The CDR3 has 15 amino acids. Germline V gene sequence: CDR1 SSHAT, CDR2 FNYEAQ (reference sequence). CDR3 bases: TGTGCTAGCAGCTTAACCGGGACAGTGGGGGATACGCAGTATTTT. Its translation: CASSLTGTVGDTQYF. The complete variable domain, with remaining parts taken from reference TRBV7-7 and TRBJ2-3, reads GAGVSQSPRYKVTKRGQDVTLRCDPISSHATLYWYQQALGQGPEFLTYFNYEAQPDKSGLPSDRFSAERPEGSISTLTIQRTEQRDSAMYRCASSLTGTVGDTQYFGPGTRLTVL.

As concerns this clone: At one end the junction does not follow the germline gene, possibly because of a read error. The DNA of the CDR3 is TGTGCTAGCAGCCGAGGGGACAGCTACAATGAGCAGTTCTTC. This sequence encodes CASSRGDSYNEQFF. The rearrangement joins TRBV7-7 to TRBJ2-1; 7 nucleotides line up with TRBD1. CDR1 SSHAT and CDR2 FNYEAQ come from the germline V gene (reference sequence). The CDR3 length is 14 residues.

Concerning this clone itself: This CDR3 is also generated by other DNA sequences in the sample. The CDR3 DNA reads as TGTGCCAGCAGTCCTGGCGGGGATACGCAGTATTTT. Its protein is CASSPGGDTQYF. The gene calls are TRBV28 and TRBJ2-3; maybe TRBD2 (5 bases). Germline V gene sequence: CDR1 MDHEN, CDR2 SYDVKM. CDR3 length equals 12 residues. Trimming took off 5 bases at V and 6 bases at J, with 9 bases between the two ends.

V is TRBV29-1 and J is TRBJ2-7, with 10 bases matching TRBD2. This CDR3 is built from 16 residues. V dropped 6 bases and J dropped 6; count of bases not matched to a gene: 17. Germline CDR1 and CDR2: SQVTM and ANQGSEA. The CDR3 here is CSVTGLGLAHLSEQYF. For the CDR3, the DNA is TGCAGCGTCACCGGGCTGGGACTAGCGCATTTGTCCGAGCAGTACTTC.

J is TRBJ1-2 and V is TRBV7-6, with D uncertain. The CDR3 totals 16 residues. V was clipped by 1 base and J by 3 bases, with 15 bases between them. The germline V gene encodes CDR1 SGHVS and CDR2 FNYEAQ. CDR3 DNA: TGTGCCAGCAGCTTAGAGCCGAGACCCTACGACTATGGCTACACCTTC. It specifies CASSLEPRPYDYGYTF.

The V and J genes are TRBV4-1 and TRBJ2-2; TRBD2 aligns across 7 bases. This CDR3 region has 15 residues. Trimming at V came to 4 bases and at J to 5 bases, leaving 7 bases not matched to a gene. Germline V gene data show CDR1 as MGHRA and CDR2 as YSYEKL. CDR3 bases: TGCGCCAGCAGCCTGCTGGGCGGGGGAACCGGGGAGCTGTTTTTT. It encodes CASSLLGGGTGELFF.

Comments on this clone: It is unclear where the CDR3 begins or ends on the DNA, so no DNA is shown, and the CDR3 is as TCRdb lists it. This rearrangement joins TRBV28 to TRBJ2-1; the table names TRBD2, a call not compared with the DNA. The CDR3 length equals 14 residues, ends included. Germline V CDR1 and CDR2: MDHEN, SYDVKM. The CDR3 sequence: CASSSSGIDNEQFF.

Notes on this clone: Distinct nucleotide sequences in the sample also encode this CDR3. The V call is TRBV7-9, the J call TRBJ2-2, with 8 bases lining up with TRBD1. Germline V gene data show CDR1 as SEHNR and CDR2 as FQNEAQ (reference sequence). V shed 4 bases and J 5 bases; nucleotides not matched to a gene: 3. This CDR3 contains 14 residues. The DNA of the CDR3 is TGTGCCAGCAGCTCAGGACAGGGAACCGGGGAGCTGTTTTTT. Its translation is CASSSGQGTGELFF.

V and J are TRBV7-9 and TRBJ2-5; D unresolved. In germline, CDR1 is SEHNR, CDR2 FQNEAQ (reference sequence). CDR3 size: 16 residues. V was clipped by 0 bases and J by 5 bases, with 16 bases between them. CDR3 residues: CASSLAAGQDTETQYF. In nucleotides, the CDR3 is TGTGCCAGCAGCTTAGCGGCTGGGCAAGATACGGAGACCCAGTACTTC.

The V and J genes are TRBV2 and TRBJ2-3, with 9 nucleotides matching TRBD2. The CDR3 has 14 residues. Germline CDR1 SNHLY, CDR2 FYNNEI. With V trimmed by 3 bases and J by 3 bases, 1 base remained unmatched. The CDR3 sequence: CASSDLAGTDTQYF. The CDR3 nucleotides are TGTGCCAGCAGTGATCTAGCGGGAACAGATACGCAGTATTTT.

This rearrangement joins TRBV10-3 to TRBJ2-7; 11 bases agree with TRBD2. Germline V CDR1 and CDR2: ENHRY, SYGVKD. This CDR3 has 18 amino acids. J gave up 3 bases and V 4 bases, and 14 bases lay outside the gene matches. The CDR3 loop is CAISGDSRGLADLYEQYF. DNA of the CDR3: TGTGCCATCAGTGGGGACTCCCGGGGACTAGCGGACCTCTACGAGCAGTACTTC.

A remark on this clone: Other DNA sequences in the sample encode the same CDR3. The chain combines TRBV9 with TRBJ2-6, with no clear D. Trimming took 0 bases from V and 4 from J, leaving 8 bases between them. There are 15 residues in the CDR3. CDR1 is SGDLS and CDR2 is YYNGEE in the germline V gene. CDR3 nucleotides: TGTGCCAGCAGCGTAGAAGGTACCGGGGCCAACGTCCTGACTTTC. This encodes CASSVEGTGANVLTF.

The table lists this clone with a count of one. The chain combines TRBV30 with TRBJ2-7; D gene uncertain. Germline CDR1 reads GTSNPN; CDR2 reads SVGIG (reference sequence). The CDR3 runs to 14 residues. Trimming left V 0 bases short and J 0 bases short, with 9 bases between. This CDR3 is CAWSVGWASYEQYF. The CDR3 DNA sequence: TGTGCCTGGAGTGTGGGTTGGGCCTCCTACGAGCAGTACTTC.

The J gene is TRBJ2-6, the V gene TRBV6-5; 7 bases match TRBD1. V gave up 2 bases and J gave up 2 bases; unmatched junction bases: 3. In germline, CDR1 is MNHEY, CDR2 SVGAGI. This CDR3 has 16 amino acids. The CDR3 loop reads CASSYGQGAGANVLTF. DNA of the CDR3: TGTGCCAGCAGTTACGGGCAGGGGGCTGGGGCCAACGTCCTGACTTTC.

This clone was detected once. The chain couples TRBV6-1 to TRBJ1-5; TRBD1 agrees at 8 bases. This CDR3 contains 16 residues. V gave up 2 bases and J gave up 0 bases; unmatched junction bases: 3. Germline V gene lookup returns CDR1 MNHNS and CDR2 SASEGT. The CDR3 region is CASSELGQASNQPQHF. The DNA of the CDR3 is TGTGCCAGCAGTGAATTGGGACAGGCTAGCAATCAGCCCCAGCATTTT.

A single count supports this clone. The chain employs TRBV4-3 and TRBJ2-7, with 10 bases that match TRBD1. Germline loops: CDR1 LGHNA, CDR2 YSLEER. The J segment lost 3 bases and the V segment lost 3 bases, leaving 8 bases of the junction unmatched. This CDR3 contains 16 residues. CDR3: CASSHDPGQGFYEQYF. CDR3 DNA sequence: TGCGCCAGCAGCCACGATCCGGGACAGGGGTTCTACGAGCAGTACTTC.

V usage is TRBV14 and J usage is TRBJ2-7, with a possible D match to TRBD1 (6 bases). Germline assignment: CDR1 SGHDN and CDR2 FVKESK. V dropped 0 bases and J dropped 7 bases, with 22 bases sitting between them. The CDR3 has 17 residues. The CDR3 nucleotides are TGTGCCAGCAGCCAAGATATTGGGCAGGGGCCCTCTCGGGAGCAGTACTTC. Amino acid sequence: CASSQDIGQGPSREQYF. Supplemented by reference TRBV14 and TRBJ2-7, the full variable domain reads EAGVTQFPSHSVIEKGQTVTLRCDPISGHDNLYWYRRVMGKEIKFLLHFVKESKQDESGMPNNRFLAERTGGTYSTLKVQPAELEDSGVYFCASSQDIGQGPSREQYFGPGTRLTVT.

V and J are TRBV7-9 and TRBJ2-5; D is ambiguous. This CDR3 contains 9 residues. Per the germline V gene, CDR1 is SEHNR and CDR2 is FQNEAQ (reference sequence). V was trimmed by 11 bases and J by 5 bases, leaving 6 bases between them. The CDR3 loop is CALGETQYF. The CDR3 region has the DNA TGTGCCTTAGGGGAGACCCAGTACTTC.

The rearrangement joins TRBV7-6 to TRBJ1-5; TRBD1 matches at 7 bases. The CDR3 runs to 17 residues. Germline-derived CDR1 and CDR2 are SGHVS and FNYEAQ. The V gene end was trimmed by 3 bases and the J gene end by 0 bases; junction bases not matched to a gene: 8. The CDR3 loop is CASSLGTDNFSNQPQHF. CDR3 nucleotide sequence: TGTGCCAGCAGCTTGGGGACAGATAACTTTAGCAATCAGCCCCAGCATTTT. Full variable domain (missing parts from reference TRBV7-6 and TRBJ1-5): GAGVSQSPRYKVTKRGQDVALRCDPISGHVSLYWYRQALGQGPEFLTYFNYEAQQDKSGLPNDRFSAERPEGSISTLTIQRTEQRDSAMYRCASSLGTDNFSNQPQHFGDGTRLSIL.

CDR3 in DNA: TGTGCCAGCAGTGAATGGACGGCAGCCTACAATGAGCAGTTCTTC. Residues: CASSEWTAAYNEQFF. V and J are TRBV6-1 and TRBJ2-1, with D unclear. The CDR3 runs 15 residues. The germline gives CDR1 MNHNS, CDR2 SASEGT. Trimming removed 2 bases from V and 2 bases from J, with 10 bases in between.

This chain uses TRBV7-9 with TRBJ2-5; TRBD2 matches at 12 bases. Losses at the gene ends were 4 bases for V and 5 bases for J; bases not matched to a gene: 8. Germline V gives CDR1 SEHNR, CDR2 FQNEAQ (reference sequence). CDR3 length: 16 residues. The CDR3 DNA reads as TGTGCCAGCAGCTCCAGACTAGCGGGAGTAGAGGAGACCCAGTACTTC. It codes for CASSSRLAGVEETQYF.